The clone carrying this TCR beta chain was seen a handful of times. No antigen is known for it. This sample was included in a study of naive and memory T cell subsets. The beta constant-region primer was an equimolar mix of two oligonucleotides covering TRBC1 and TRBC2. The ligated cDNA underwent four PCR rounds using SP2 and nested alpha and beta constant-region primers. TCRdb re-derived calls from the UMI-ligation and nested PCR reads in MiXCR, one entry per CDR3 protein. The sample includes about 17,000 distinct CDR3 sequences, just over 8.5% of them seen just once. Study results and limitations: A clonotype means one alpha or beta sequence, not an alpha/beta pair. Naive and memory subsets had different power law exponents for TCR abundance.

Sequential positive selection took CD4 T cells first, then CD8 T cells. Cells stained for CD3, CD4, CD8, CD45RA and CD27 were sorted into four subsets. Material for sequencing was central memory CD8+ T cells from blood. The TCR was taken from a human donor in good health.

CDR3 nucleotides: TGTGCCAGCAGCGCCCCGGGGGGGACTAGCGGGATGGGAGATACGCAGTATTTT. Translation: CASSAPGGTSGMGDTQYF. V usage is TRBV9 and J usage is TRBJ2-3; 13 nucleotides match TRBD2. V was clipped by 3 bases and J by 5 bases; unmatched bases: 12. The CDR3 is made up of 18 amino acids. The germline gives CDR1 SGDLS, CDR2 YYNGEE.